What follows are 7 T cell receptor beta chains derived from one specimen sequenced in a study of blood T cell repertoires in COVID-19 (dated by TCRdb to 2018 to 2020). Library construction relied on the immunoSEQ multiplex PCR assay. TCRdb re-hosts the immuneACCESS table, in-frame sequences only. Its copies lack some clones; in the studies checked, an unresolved V gene accounts for under half of them, and the cause for the rest is not known. The sample records approximately 150,000 clones, approximately 82% of which are singletons. 13% of the sample lies in the top ten. Material: peripheral blood. These receptors were taken from a man in his sixties or seventies who had recovered from COVID-19.

This rearrangement joins TRBV3-1 (or the pseudogene TRBV3-2) to TRBJ1-2; D not certain. Trimming stripped 0 bases from V and 5 bases from J, with 7 bases between. The V gene's germline CDR1 is LGHDT and CDR2 YNNKEL (reference sequence). CDR3 length: 13 amino acids. The CDR3 DNA reads as TGTGCCAGCAGCCAAGAAAGAGGATATGGCTACACCTTC. This gives the protein CASSQERGYGYTF.

V is TRBV29-1 and J is TRBJ2-1; 8 bases are shared with TRBD2. V gave up 7 bases and J gave up 6 bases; unmatched junction bases: 5. CDR3 size: 12 residues. CDR1 is SQVTM, CDR2 ANQGSEA, per germline. CDR3 sequence: CSASGSPNEQFF. For the CDR3, the DNA is TGCAGCGCCAGCGGGAGTCCCAATGAGCAGTTCTTC.

The chain recombines TRBV28 with TRBJ2-1; 8 bases fit TRBD2. This CDR3 spans 13 amino acids. The ends lost 2 bases at V and 6 bases at J; junction bases unmatched: 0. Germline V gives CDR1 MDHEN, CDR2 SYDVKM. The CDR3 DNA sequence: TGTGCCAGCAGTTTACTAGCGGGCAATGAGCAGTTCTTC. This sequence encodes CASSLLAGNEQFF.

The rearrangement links TRBV7-9 to TRBJ2-7; 7 bases are a match to TRBD2. The CDR3 runs to 16 residues. J was trimmed by 1 base and V by 4 bases; bases with no gene match: 10. The germline V gene has CDR1 SEHNR and CDR2 FQNEAQ (reference sequence). CDR3 protein: CASSSKVGGSSYEQYF. The CDR3 nucleotides read TGTGCCAGCAGCTCCAAAGTCGGGGGGTCATCCTACGAGCAGTACTTC.

The CDR3 spells CASSSRQGSLLGYTF. The CDR3 DNA is TGTGCCAGCAGTTCCCGACAGGGGAGCCTTTTGGGCTACACCTTC. This chain connects TRBV6-5 to TRBJ1-2; 8 bases are shared with TRBD1. V shed 4 bases, J shed 8 bases, and the junction held 12 bases outside the gene matches. There are 15 residues in the CDR3. The germline V gene encodes CDR1 MNHEY and CDR2 SVGAGI.

This clone was seen a single time. J is TRBJ2-3 and V is TRBV5-1, with 11 bases aligning to TRBD2. The CDR3 totals 20 residues. V trimming: 1 base; J trimming: 2 bases; junction bases outside the gene matches: 15. Germline values: CDR1 SGHRS, CDR2 YFSETQ. CDR3 in DNA: TGCGCCAGCAGCTTGACTTATCGAACTAGCGGGAGAGGGATCACAGATACGCAGTATTTT. Translating gives CASSLTYRTSGRGITDTQYF.

This clone was detected only once. V is TRBV9 and J is TRBJ1-5, with D unresolved. The V end was cut by 0 bases, the J end by 3 bases, with 10 bases between. Germline CDR1 is SGDLS and CDR2 is YYNGEE. The CDR3 extends over 15 amino acids. The CDR3 DNA reads as TGTGCCAGCAGCGTAGGGGCAGCTAACAATCAGCCCCAGCATTTT. Its protein product is CASSVGAANNQPQHF.